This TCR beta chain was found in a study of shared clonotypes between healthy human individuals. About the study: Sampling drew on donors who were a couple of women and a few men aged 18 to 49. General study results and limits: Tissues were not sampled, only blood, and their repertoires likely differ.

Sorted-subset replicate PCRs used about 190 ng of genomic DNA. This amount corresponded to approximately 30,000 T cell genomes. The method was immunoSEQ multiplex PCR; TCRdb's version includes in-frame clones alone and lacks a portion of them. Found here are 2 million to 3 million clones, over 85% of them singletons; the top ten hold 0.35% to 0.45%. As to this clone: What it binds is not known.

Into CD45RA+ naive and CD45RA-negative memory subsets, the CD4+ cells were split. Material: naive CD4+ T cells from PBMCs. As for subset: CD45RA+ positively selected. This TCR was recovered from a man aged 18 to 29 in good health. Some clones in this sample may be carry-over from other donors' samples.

The CDR3, as DNA: TGTGCCAGCAGCCGGACAGGGTTGCAGCCCCAGCATTTT. It specifies CASSRTGLQPQHF. This chain links TRBV14 with TRBJ1-5; TRBD1 matches 8 bases. V shed 4 bases, J shed 7 bases, and the junction held 3 bases outside the gene matches. Germline CDR1 is SGHDN and CDR2 is FVKESK. CDR3 length: 13 amino acids.